Presented here are 20 T cell receptor beta chains from one specimen sequenced in a study of T-cell memory formation after mild COVID-19 listed by TCRdb under 2021. Library prep was done by 5' RACE. Sequencing took place on an Illumina NovaSeq 6000. Using fastp at Q25 and MiXCR, TCRdb reprocessed the public reads and kept productive beta chains. Entries that share a CDR3 protein sequence are merged under the most common genes and DNA. Present in this sample are 450,000 to 650,000 distinct CDR3 sequences, about a fifth of which were seen just once. The ten largest clones capture 7% to 9% of the sample. The sequenced sample consisted of PBMCs or a T cell subset sorted from them (not recorded which). The receptors stem from an adult woman who had mild COVID-19 (a few samples of this study predate the infection). The sample titles of this study are shuffled in the database, so cell type and time point are left out; the donor was told from shared clones.

This chain uses TRBV27 with TRBJ2-1; tentative D call: TRBD2 (6 bases). Germline values: CDR1 MNHEY, CDR2 SMNVEV (reference sequence). The CDR3 consists of 17 residues. V lost 6 bases and J 9 bases, leaving 27 bases between the germline ends. The CDR3 DNA reads as TGTGCCAGCAGGCCAACCCCTAGCGTGTCTAACGTCATTGAGCAGTTCTTC. It yields the protein CASRPTPSVSNVIEQFF.

This clonotype was observed a handful of times. This CDR3 reads CASSPDIPGETQYF. The CDR3 coding sequence is TGTGCCAGCAGTCCTGACATTCCAGGGGAGACCCAGTACTTC. J is TRBJ2-5 and V is TRBV12-3 or TRBV12-4; tentatively, D is TRBD1 (5 bases). The CDR3 contains 14 residues. Trimming stripped 5 bases from V and 5 bases from J, with 15 bases between.

This clonotype was seen only a few times. This chain uses TRBV20-1 with TRBJ2-1; no firm D call. Trimming removed 6 bases at V and 4 bases at J, with 22 bases between. Germline V lookup: CDR1 DFQATT, CDR2 SNEGSKA (reference sequence). The CDR3 covers 16 residues. CDR3: CSANHKEIGPYNEQFF. The CDR3 nucleotides read TGCAGTGCCAACCACAAAGAAATAGGACCATACAATGAGCAGTTCTTC.

This clonotype was counted only a few times. The chain couples TRBV6-2 or TRBV6-3 to TRBJ2-4; TRBD2 agrees at 7 bases. CDR3 length equals 18 residues. V shed 2 bases, J shed 0 bases, and the junction held 10 bases outside the gene matches. CDR1 is MNHEY, CDR2 SVGEGT, per germline. The CDR3 spells CASSYVAGVTGAKNIQYF. The CDR3 DNA sequence: TGTGCCAGCAGTTACGTCGCGGGAGTTACCGGAGCCAAAAACATTCAGTACTTC.

This chain links TRBV7-8 with TRBJ1-2; the D is unclear. Germline CDR1 SGHVS, CDR2 FQNEAQ. Trimming shortened V by 3 bases and J by 6 bases, and 14 bases separated the two germline ends. The CDR3 runs 14 residues. CDR3 in amino acids: CASSFGGSVDGYTF. For the CDR3, the DNA is TGTGCCAGCAGCTTCGGAGGGAGTGTGGATGGCTACACCTTC.

The table lists this clonotype with a count of one. J is TRBJ2-5 and V is TRBV30; perhaps TRBD1 as D (6 bases). Germline lookup yields CDR1 GTSNPN and CDR2 SVGIG (reference sequence). This CDR3 contains 14 residues. Trimming shortened V by 2 bases and J by 2 bases, and 12 bases separated the two germline ends. The CDR3: CAWSSTGPQETQYF. DNA of the CDR3: TGTGCCTGGAGTTCGACAGGCCCGCAAGAGACCCAGTACTTC.

The rearrangement joins TRBV12-3 or TRBV12-4 to TRBJ2-1, with TRBD2 matching over 12 bases. This CDR3 has 14 amino acids. The junction had 7 bases not matched to a gene; V was cut back by 7 bases and J by 9 bases. The CDR3 is CASTLAGGRSEQFF. The CDR3, as DNA: TGTGCCAGCACCCTAGCGGGGGGGAGGAGTGAGCAGTTCTTC.

CDR3 sequence: CASRFNGMNTEAFF. The CDR3 DNA reads TGTGCCAGCAGATTCAACGGGATGAACACTGAAGCTTTCTTT. This chain connects TRBV6-5 to TRBJ1-1; D remains ambiguous. The germline V gene has CDR1 MNHEY and CDR2 SVGAGI. Deletions cut 6 bases from V and 0 bases from J, with 11 bases between. The CDR3 is 14 amino acids.

The rearrangement joins TRBV7-2 to TRBJ2-5; unclear D gene. The CDR3 consists of 13 residues. Trimming pared 3 bases from V and 5 bases from J, leaving 10 bases between. Per germline, CDR1 SGHTA and CDR2 FQGNSA. For the CDR3, the DNA is TGTGCCAGCAGCTTTAGGGCCCTGGAGACCCAGTACTTC. Translation gives CASSFRALETQYF.

This chain links TRBV4-3 with TRBJ1-2; D is possibly TRBD1 (5 bases). V lost 2 bases, J lost 4 bases, and 17 bases lay in between. Germline CDR1 reads LGHNA; CDR2 reads YSLEER. The CDR3 is 16 residues long. The CDR3 sequence is CASSQFMGGTGYGYTF. DNA for the CDR3: TGCGCCAGCAGCCAATTTATGGGTGGGACGGGCTATGGCTACACCTTC.

V usage is TRBV12-3 or TRBV12-4 and J usage is TRBJ1-5; 11 bases match TRBD1. The V segment lost 3 bases and the J segment 15 bases; nucleotides outside the gene matches: 13. The CDR3 totals 15 residues. DNA for the CDR3: TGTGCCAGCAGTTTCCTCCCGGGGACAGGGGGTCGTCCGCATTTT. Protein: CASSFLPGTGGRPHF.

The sample holds a few counts of this clonotype. The J gene is TRBJ2-5, the V gene TRBV15; 10 positions agree with TRBD2. The junction had 9 bases not matched to a gene; V was cut back by 0 bases and J by 5 bases. This CDR3 spans 17 amino acids. Germline V gene data show CDR1 as LNHNV and CDR2 as YYDKDF (reference sequence). This CDR3 reads CATSRELASGRRETQYF. In DNA, the CDR3 is TGTGCCACCAGCAGAGAACTCGCTAGCGGGAGACGGGAGACCCAGTACTTC.

CDR3 sequence reads: CASSLHPGLAGDEQFF. CDR3 sequence (DNA): TGTGCCAGCAGCCTACACCCGGGACTAGCGGGGGATGAGCAGTTCTTC. The rearrangement uses TRBV9 and TRBJ2-1; 14 bases are shared with TRBD2. J gave up 8 bases and V 4 bases, and 8 bases lay outside the gene matches. Germline lookup yields CDR1 SGDLS and CDR2 YYNGEE. The length of the CDR3 is 16 residues.

This clonotype was found a few times. This chain connects TRBV7-2 to TRBJ2-7, with 8 bases matching TRBD2. Trimming at V came to 10 bases and at J to 2 bases, leaving 4 bases not matched to a gene. The CDR3 loop spans 12 amino acids. Germline CDR1 SGHTA, CDR2 FQGNSA. CDR3 protein: CATVAGPYEQYF. As DNA, the CDR3 is TGTGCCACCGTAGCGGGGCCCTACGAGCAGTACTTC.

The table lists this clonotype with a few counts. The V call is TRBV29-1, the J call TRBJ2-1, with TRBD1 identical over 9 bases. V gave up 6 bases and J gave up 5 bases; unmatched junction bases: 5. This CDR3 contains 13 residues. CDR1 is SQVTM and CDR2 is ANQGSEA in the germline V gene. In DNA form, the CDR3 reads TGCAGCGTCCGGGACAGGGCTAACAATGAGCAGTTCTTC. Protein sequence: CSVRDRANNEQFF.

The chain carries TRBV4-1 and TRBJ2-1; maybe TRBD1 (8 bases). The V and J ends lost 5 bases and 2 bases respectively, with 13 bases between them. CDR3 length: 15 residues. Germline lookup yields CDR1 MGHRA and CDR2 YSYEKL. As DNA, the CDR3 is TGCGCCAGCAGCATACAGGGGGGGACCTACAATGAGCAGTTCTTC. The encoded protein is CASSIQGGTYNEQFF.

There are a few counts of this clonotype. This sequence joins TRBV5-1 and TRBJ2-5, with D maybe TRBD1 (5 bases). The CDR3 covers 13 residues. Germline V lookup: CDR1 SGHRS, CDR2 YFSETQ. CDR3 sequence reads: CATSPGWQETQYF. In DNA, the CDR3 is TGCGCGACCTCCCCAGGGTGGCAAGAGACCCAGTACTTC.

In nucleotides, the CDR3 is TGTGCCAGCAGCGTTGGACAGCCCAATGAGCAGTTCTTC. Translated: CASSVGQPNEQFF. The V and J genes are TRBV7-2 and TRBJ2-1, with a tentative D call TRBD1 (6 bases). Germline values: CDR1 SGHTA, CDR2 FQGNSA. V gave up 5 bases and J gave up 6 bases, with 11 bases separating them. The CDR3 is made up of 13 amino acids. The whole variable domain, remainder taken from reference TRBV7-2 and TRBJ2-1, is GAGVSQSPSNKVTEKGKDVELRCDPISGHTALYWYRQSLGQGLEFLIYFQGNSAPDKSGLPSDRFSAERTGGSVSTLTIQRTQQEDSAVYLCASSVGQPNEQFFGPGTRLTVL.

This rearrangement joins TRBV12-3 or TRBV12-4 to TRBJ2-7; a possible D gene is TRBD2 (7 bases). The V end lost 10 bases, the J end lost 4 bases, and 17 bases lay between the germline ends. The CDR3 length is 13 residues. The CDR3 bases are TGTGCCACCCGGTTAGGGGGGGATTACGAGCAGTACTTC. This gives the protein CATRLGGDYEQYF.

The V and J genes are TRBV6-5 and TRBJ2-3; D unclear. Trimming removed 5 bases from V and 4 bases from J, with 13 bases in between. CDR3 size: 14 residues. Per the germline V gene, CDR1 is MNHEY and CDR2 is SVGAGI. CDR3 DNA sequence: TGTGCCAGCAGTCCTACAGTGGGCGCAGATACGCAGTATTTT. Protein sequence: CASSPTVGADTQYF.